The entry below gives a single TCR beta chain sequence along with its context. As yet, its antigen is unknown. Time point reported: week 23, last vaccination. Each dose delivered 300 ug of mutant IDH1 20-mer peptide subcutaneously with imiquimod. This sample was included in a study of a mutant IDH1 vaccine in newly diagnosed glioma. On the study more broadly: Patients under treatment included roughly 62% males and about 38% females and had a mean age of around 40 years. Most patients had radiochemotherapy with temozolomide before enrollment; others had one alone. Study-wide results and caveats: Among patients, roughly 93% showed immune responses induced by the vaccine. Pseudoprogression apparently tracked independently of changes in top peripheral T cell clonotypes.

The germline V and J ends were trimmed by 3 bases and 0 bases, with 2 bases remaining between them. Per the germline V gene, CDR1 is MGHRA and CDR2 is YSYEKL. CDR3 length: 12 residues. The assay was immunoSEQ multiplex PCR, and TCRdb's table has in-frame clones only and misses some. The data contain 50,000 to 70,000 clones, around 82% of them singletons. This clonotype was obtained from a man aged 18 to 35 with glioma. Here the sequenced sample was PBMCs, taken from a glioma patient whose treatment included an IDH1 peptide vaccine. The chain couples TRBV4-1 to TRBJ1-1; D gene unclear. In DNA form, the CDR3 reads TGCGCCAGCAGCCAGATGAACACTGAAGCTTTCTTT. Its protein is CASSQMNTEAFF.